The sequence of this T cell receptor beta chain was determined in a study of CD8 T cells in ankylosing spondylitis. The study, taken as a whole, reports: Certain motif variants had earlier been reported in reactive arthritis synovial fluid and blood. Disease-linked clones were CD8+ and relatively rare in peripheral blood. As reported, disease-linked clones showed significant enrichment in matched ankylosing spondylitis synovial fluid. Seemingly distinctive of ankylosing spondylitis blood was a TCR beta motif formed by eight highly homologous variants.

As to this clonotype: Its matching antigen is unknown.

Construction of TCR beta libraries was performed using quantitative 5'-RACE with molecular barcodes. TCRdb redid the calling of the 5' RACE reads with MiXCR, one entry per CDR3 protein. The profile shows over 700,000 distinct CDR3 sequences, around 20% of them singletons. Sequenced: blood, either unsorted or a sorted T cell fraction (not recorded which). The receptor comes from a male donor with ankylosing spondylitis.

CDR3 DNA: TGTGCCAGCAGACCCGGGACGGACTATGGCTACACCTTC. As protein: CASRPGTDYGYTF. The chain carries TRBV12-3 or TRBV12-4 and TRBJ1-2; tentative D call: TRBD1 (5 bases). The CDR3 covers 13 residues. V was shortened by 6 bases and J by 3 bases, with 11 bases between the two germline ends.